This T cell receptor beta chain derives from a study of blood T cell repertoires in COVID-19. Study-level information: COVID-19 samples, acute and convalescent, were from the United States, Italy and Spain. T cells, B-cell-depleted T cells, or PBMCs supplied cDNA or gDNA.

This CDR3 is 13 amino acids long. Looked up from germline, CDR1 is SQVTM and CDR2 is ANQGSEA. The V and J ends lost 3 bases and 7 bases, in that order; junction bases with no gene match: 3. Using immunoSEQ multiplex PCR, the repertoire was profiled, and TCRdb retains in-frame clones only, with some absent. The sample includes 150,000 to 200,000 clones, around nine tenths of them seen just once. The origin of this receptor is a human donor in a cohort sampled during active COVID-19. The rearrangement links TRBV29-1 to TRBJ2-1, with 10 bases aligning to TRBD1. The sequencing input was peripheral blood. CDR3 region: CSVDRTGGNEQFF. The DNA for the CDR3 is TGCAGCGTTGACAGGACAGGGGGAAATGAGCAGTTCTTC.